The clone carrying this T cell receptor (beta chain) was detected a few times. RNA transcripts provided the source from which TCR beta CDR3 regions were amplified. The HTBI primer set drove a first-round RT-PCR of the TCR CDR3. MiXCR was run by TCRdb on the multiplex PCR reads, yielding one entry per CDR3 protein. This sample has hundreds of thousands of distinct CDR3 sequences, with about 17% found just once. The sample originates from a study of T cells in Graves' hyperthyroidism and ophthalmopathy. The V gene's germline CDR1 is SEHNR and CDR2 FQNEAQ (reference sequence). The CDR3 runs to 15 residues. Trimming left V 4 bases short and J 2 bases short, with 15 bases between.

The sample comprised blood. V is TRBV7-9 and J is TRBJ2-7; D is perhaps TRBD2 (6 bases). The TCR was taken from a woman under 40 with Graves' hyperthyroidism. The CDR3 is CASSSAGTYAYEQYF. The DNA of the CDR3 is TGTGCCAGCAGCTCAGCCGGGACTTACGCCTACGAGCAGTACTTC.